This T cell receptor (beta chain) was identified during a study of T cell changes during pregnancy in multiple sclerosis. The CDR3 covers 15 residues. The germline V gene encodes CDR1 MNHNY and CDR2 SVGAGI (reference sequence). Trimming cost V 0 bases and J 6 bases, with 12 bases left between them. Method: immunoSEQ multiplex PCR; TCRdb's copy keeps in-frame clones and lacks some. In the table there are approximately 28,000 clones, about 88% of which are singletons. The receptor comes from a female donor with multiple sclerosis, enrolled in a pregnancy study. Sample: CD8+ T cells from peripheral blood mononuclear cells, taken in the second trimester of pregnancy. The chain employs TRBV6-6 and TRBJ2-1; D might be TRBD2 (7 bases). The CDR3 DNA reads TGTGCCAGCAGTTACTCGTTAGGGGGGGCCAATGAGCAGTTCTTC. Its protein product is CASSYSLGGANEQFF.